This TCR beta chain was retrieved from a study of CD8+ T cells in alopecia areata (dated by TCRdb to 2017 to 2018). At the level of the whole study: Treated patients were enrolled in an open-label pilot trial of oral tofacitinib, 5 to 10 mg twice daily, for moderate-to-severe alopecia areata. RNA was obtained with the PAXgene miRNA kit for fixed scalp, the miRNeasy kit for PBMCs, and the RNeasy kit for mouse skin. Scalp clonality was compared among normal scalp (n=4), patchy alopecia areata scalp (n=8), and alopecia totalis/universalis scalp (n=8). TCRbeta CDR3 regions were amplified by immunoSEQ multiplex PCR with 35 Vbeta forward and 13 Jbeta reverse primers. In both human patients and the C3H/HeJ mouse model, the study applied high-throughput TCRbeta sequencing to look at T cell clonal expansion in alopecia areata. Biopsies were taken from tofacitinib-treated patients at baseline and again at 4 and 24 weeks into treatment, and several of those patients also had a later scalp biopsy. Tofacitinib was administered for 6 to 18 months, and 6 months of follow-up off drug were then conducted to assess delayed response and recurrence. On the human side, TCRbeta sequencing was run on scalp tissue and on sorted CD4+ and CD8+ peripheral blood T cells from healthy controls and from alopecia areata patients with either patchy or totalis/universalis disease. Disease severity in treated patients was measured with the SALT score, which quantifies the percentage of affected scalp surface area. The study at large found these results: Because the treated cohort was small and had just a single nonresponder, larger studies are needed to establish links between baseline CD8+ expansion and response. With tofacitinib, both scalp clonality and the number of expanded CD8+ clones among the top 100 scalp clones went down significantly. During tofacitinib treatment, many expanded lesional clones remained in scalp and blood, and this persistence may partly explain relapse after treatment is stopped. Compared with normal scalp, lesional scalp, particularly in alopecia totalis/universalis, had higher clonality and more expanded CD8+ clones, which suggests antigenic drive. Shared TCR sequences between patients were less evident than in mice, which may be partly attributable to HLA diversity in the patient population. Unlike mouse skin, which is dominated by gammadelta T cells, normal human skin has resident alphabeta T cells that are also sequenced, and this complicates analysis of the scalp TCR repertoire.

The CDR3, cysteine through phenylalanine, is 13 amino acids long. Only CDR3 DNA remains: 39 bases, in frame from the first base. V loses 4 bases of germline sequence and J loses 5 bases, and the interval between the two ends is 9 bases. CDR1 and CDR2 (SGHRS, YFSETQ) derive from the germline V gene. What the treatment or condition label conveys for this sample: oral pan-JAK inhibitor, 5-10 mg twice daily. Peripheral blood and lesional scalp punch biopsies were obtained from patients with alopecia areata. PBMCs were isolated by density centrifugation and stained for CD3, CD4 and CD8, after which CD4+ and CD8+ T cells were sorted on a FACSAria. About this clone: Its antigen is unknown. Base qualities are missing; no much larger clone stands one base away.

Libraries were constructed by the immunoSEQ multiplex PCR assay. RNA was extracted from all samples and reverse transcribed into cDNA, which served as template for TCR sequencing. SuperScript III was used to make first-strand cDNA, primed with a 2:1 mix of oligo-dT and random hexamers. Amplification bias was assessed with a synthetic immune receptor repertoire, and residual bias was removed computationally. The published analysis was carried out like this. Raw reads were preprocessed to remove errors, and CDR3 was defined according to IMGT conventions as the region from the conserved cysteine to phenylalanine. Clonality was computed as 1 minus the Shannon entropy, with the entropy normalized by log2 of the number of productive unique TCRs. CD4 or CD8 identity of scalp clones was inferred by cross-referencing scalp TCRbeta sequences with sorted blood CD4 and CD8 repertoires. The table was pulled from immuneACCESS by TCRdb, which kept in-frame rearrangements only. Such tables lose some clones; where checked, under half of the loss comes from unresolved V genes, and the rest has no known cause. The V and J calls and clone size are taken from that table; D and trimming were inferred from the DNA. For this sample the table gives roughly 220,000 clones, of which around 66% were detected only once. The ten largest clones represent 1.2% of the sample.

The receptor chain draws on TRBV5-1 and TRBJ2-2; the D gene is not confidently resolved. The clonotype was recovered from a human donor with alopecia areata. Source: CD4+ T cells sorted from blood, taken at week 44, from a patient treated with tofacitinib. CDR3 sequence: CASSRELTGELFF. The DNA sequence is as follows: TGCGCCAGCAGCCGAGAGTTAACCGGGGAGCTGTTTTTT. Where the CDR3 stops, the reference TRBV5-1 and TRBJ2-2 genes take over; the full variable domain is KAGVTQTPRYLIKTRGQQVTLSCSPISGHRSVSWYQQTPGQGLQFLFEYFSETQRNKGNFPGRFSGRQFSNSRSEMNVSTLELGDSALYLCASSRELTGELFFGEGSRLTVL.